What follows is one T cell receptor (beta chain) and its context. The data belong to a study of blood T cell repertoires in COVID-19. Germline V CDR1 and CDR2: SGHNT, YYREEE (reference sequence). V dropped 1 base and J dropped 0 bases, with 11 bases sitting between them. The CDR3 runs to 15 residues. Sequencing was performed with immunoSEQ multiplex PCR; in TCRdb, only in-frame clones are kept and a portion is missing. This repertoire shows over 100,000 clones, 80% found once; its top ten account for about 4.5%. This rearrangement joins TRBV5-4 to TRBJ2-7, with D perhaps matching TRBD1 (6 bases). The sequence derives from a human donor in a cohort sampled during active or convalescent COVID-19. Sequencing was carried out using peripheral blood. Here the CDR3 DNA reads TGTGCCAGCAGCTTGCCCGGACAGAGCTCCTACGAGCAGTACTTC. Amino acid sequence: CASSLPGQSSYEQYF.